The 14 T cell receptor beta chains in this list originate from one sample, sequenced in a study of identical twins. TCRdb redid the calling of the 5' RACE reads with MiXCR, one entry per CDR3 protein. The sample lists about 430,000 distinct CDR3 sequences; approximately 18% were seen once. Sequenced material: naive T cells sorted from blood. The receptors come from a man aged 45-65 years in good health.

The chain links TRBV7-3 to TRBJ2-3; 8 positions agree with TRBD2. Germline CDR1 reads SGHTA; CDR2 reads FQGTGA. The CDR3 runs 15 residues. Unmatched junction bases numbered 6, after V lost 2 bases and J lost 5 bases. The CDR3 here is CASSLLAGSKDTQYF. The CDR3, as DNA: TGTGCCAGCAGCTTATTAGCGGGATCGAAAGATACGCAGTATTTT.

This clonotype was recorded at least ten times. This rearrangement joins TRBV20-1 to TRBJ2-1; no firm D call. This CDR3 has 16 amino acids. V was shortened by 1 base and J by 2 bases, with 15 bases between the two germline ends. Looked up from germline, CDR1 is DFQATT and CDR2 is SNEGSKA (reference sequence). This CDR3 is CSARAVGRFTYNEQFF. The CDR3 DNA follows: TGCAGTGCTAGAGCGGTTGGCAGGTTCACCTACAATGAGCAGTTCTTC.

V usage is TRBV4-2 and J usage is TRBJ1-1; tentatively, D is TRBD1 (6 bases). V was cut by 2 bases and J by 3 bases, with 13 bases left in between. There are 15 residues in the CDR3. Germline CDR1 and CDR2: LGHNA and YNFKEQ. In DNA form, the CDR3 reads TGTGCCAGCAGCCAACAACAGGGCGACTACACTGAAGCTTTCTTT. Its translation is CASSQQQGDYTEAFF.

This clonotype was found many times. J is TRBJ2-7 and V is TRBV6-1; no reliable D call. Germline V gene lookup returns CDR1 MNHNS and CDR2 SASEGT. Trimming took off 6 bases at V and 3 bases at J, with 18 bases between the two ends. The CDR3 is 15 amino acids. The chain's CDR3 is CASSPSGLSLYEQYF. CDR3 DNA: TGTGCCAGCAGCCCTTCGGGCCTAAGCCTCTACGAGCAGTACTTC.

This CDR3 is CASSSRPAGAGELFF. The CDR3 coding sequence is TGTGCCAGCAGTTCGCGGCCCGCGGGCGCCGGGGAGCTGTTTTTT. The chain recombines TRBV6-2 or TRBV6-3 with TRBJ2-2; the D gene is possibly TRBD2 (5 bases). The CDR3 is 15 amino acids. From germline, CDR1 is MNHEY and CDR2 SVGEGT. Trimming removed 4 bases from V and 6 bases from J, with 15 bases in between.

This clonotype occurred many times. The genes are TRBV4-3 and TRBJ2-1, with D maybe TRBD2 (6 bases). This CDR3 is 16 amino acids long. Germline V gene lookup returns CDR1 LGHNA and CDR2 YSLEER. The V gene lost 0 bases and the J gene lost 7 bases, with 16 bases spanning the gap. The DNA for the CDR3 is TGCGCCAGCAGCCAAGAGGTGGGAGGAAGTCAGAATGAGCAGTTCTTC. Protein product: CASSQEVGGSQNEQFF.

The genes are TRBV6-5 and TRBJ2-1, with 9 bases matching TRBD2. V lost 3 bases, J lost 9 bases, and 21 bases stayed unmatched. Germline V gives CDR1 MNHEY, CDR2 SVGAGI. The CDR3 has 19 residues. The CDR3 sequence is CASSYDPGTVIAGVGEQFF. As DNA, the CDR3 is TGTGCCAGCAGTTATGACCCTGGGACAGTTATAGCGGGAGTCGGTGAGCAGTTCTTC.

This clonotype was counted a few times. The rearrangement uses TRBV6-5 and TRBJ2-5; the D is unclear. This CDR3 contains 14 residues. V was pared by 3 bases and J by 0 bases, with 8 bases between. Germline V gene data show CDR1 as MNHEY and CDR2 as SVGAGI. For the CDR3, the DNA is TGTGCCAGCAGTTATACCGGGTACCAAGAGACCCAGTACTTC. Its protein is CASSYTGYQETQYF.

With regard to this clonotype: A read error is possible here, since a much larger clone lies one base away. The chain links TRBV7-2 to TRBJ1-5, with D perhaps TRBD1 (5 bases). CDR3 size: 14 residues. Germline V gene lookup returns CDR1 SGHTA and CDR2 FQGNSA. This chain's CDR3 is CARSFRDSNQPQHF. CDR3 sequence (DNA): TGTGCCAGGAGCTTCAGGGATAGCAATCAGCCCCAGCATTTT.

This clonotype was seen a handful of times. The V gene is TRBV29-1, the J gene TRBJ2-7; D may match TRBD1 or TRBD2 (5 bases each). The CDR3 covers 15 residues. CDR1 SQVTM and CDR2 ANQGSEA come from the germline V gene. Trimming pared 8 bases from V and 9 bases from J, leaving 29 bases between. The CDR3 DNA sequence: TGCAGCTTCACCTCGGCCGGGACCCCATTACGGGCGCAGTACTTC. The encoded protein is CSFTSAGTPLRAQYF.

V is TRBV9 and J is TRBJ2-1, with D unclear. CDR3 length: 13 residues. Germline CDR1 and CDR2: SGDLS and YYNGEE. V lost 4 bases and J 6 bases, leaving 11 bases between the germline ends. CDR3 DNA: TGTGCCAGCAGCAGAGAGAACAGCAATGAGCAGTTCTTC. It codes for CASSRENSNEQFF.

The genes are TRBV20-1 and TRBJ2-7; possibly TRBD1 for D (5 bases). This CDR3 contains 14 residues. Deletions cut 5 bases from V and 0 bases from J, with 14 bases between. The V gene's germline CDR1 is DFQATT and CDR2 SNEGSKA (reference sequence). CDR3 in DNA: TGCAGTGCTGAAGGCAGGGCGTACTCCTACGAGCAGTACTTC. It encodes CSAEGRAYSYEQYF.

Only one count was recorded for this clonotype. V and J are TRBV6-2 or TRBV6-3 and TRBJ2-7; 11 positions match TRBD1. There are 14 residues in the CDR3. Germline CDR1 MNHEY, CDR2 SVGEGT. The trim removed 6 bases at V and 6 bases at J, leaving 7 bases unmatched. The CDR3 DNA is TGTGCCAGCAGCGCGGGACAGGGGGTTGGCGAGCAGTACTTC. It encodes CASSAGQGVGEQYF.

Only a few counts were recorded for this clonotype. The chain couples TRBV28 to TRBJ2-3; 7 nucleotides agree with TRBD2. The CDR3 is 16 residues long. V shed 6 bases, J shed 4 bases, and the junction held 13 bases outside the gene matches. Per the germline V gene, CDR1 is MDHEN and CDR2 is SYDVKM. The CDR3 loop is CASSRASGARADTQYF. The CDR3 DNA follows: TGTGCCAGCAGCCGAGCTAGCGGAGCCCGGGCAGATACGCAGTATTTT.